This T cell receptor (beta chain) emerged from a study of T cells in Graves' hyperthyroidism and ophthalmopathy. Findings and caveats of the study: A 13 V-J model separated ophthalmopathy from stable hyperthyroidism.

Germline V lookup: CDR1 MDHEN, CDR2 SYDVKM. V was clipped by 5 bases and J by 8 bases, with 9 bases between them. This CDR3 is 11 amino acids long. This clonotype was counted at least ten times. Antigen unknown. TCR beta CDR3 regions were amplified from RNA. When the TCR CDR3 underwent first-round RT-PCR, the HTBI primer set was used. MiXCR, run by TCRdb on the multiplex PCR reads, gives a single entry per CDR3 protein. The data show some 340,000 distinct CDR3 sequences, about an eighth seen once. The chain recombines TRBV28 with TRBJ1-2; D possibly corresponds to TRBD1 (6 bases). The sequencing input was blood. This clonotype originated in a woman aged 40 to 55 with Graves' ophthalmopathy. CDR3 protein: CASSRTEGYTF. The DNA of the CDR3 is TGTGCCAGCAGTCGGACAGAAGGCTACACCTTC.